This T cell receptor (beta chain) is from a study of blood T cell repertoires in COVID-19. Study context: Acute-phase and convalescent COVID-19 samples originated in the United States, Italy and Spain.

TCRdb keeps only in-frame clones here, not all; method: immunoSEQ multiplex PCR. Here the sample spans about 270,000 clones, 80% to 90% being singletons. Germline CDR1 and CDR2: LGHDT and YNNKEL (reference sequence). CDR3 length: 15 residues. J gave up 3 bases and V 1 base, and 2 bases lay outside the gene matches. Sample: peripheral blood. The origin of this receptor is a woman in her seventies with acute or convalescent COVID-19. This rearrangement joins TRBV3-1 (or the pseudogene TRBV3-2) to TRBJ1-3, with 8 bases that match TRBD1. CDR3 coding DNA: TGTGCCAGCAGCCAAGGGACAGGGATTGGAAACACCATATATTTT. It encodes CASSQGTGIGNTIYF.